These 32 T cell receptor beta chains originate from one sample sequenced in a study of tumor and adjacent non-tumor tissue in lung cancer. The library came from three nested PCR rounds adapted from ARM-PCR protocols. MiXCR was run by TCRdb on the multiplex PCR reads, yielding one entry per CDR3 protein. The table shows fewer than 55,000 distinct CDR3 sequences, with approximately 59% occurring only once. This sample's RNA came from whole unsorted tissue. The normal lung tissue was taken more than 3 cm from the tumor edge. The sequencing input was distant non-tumor lung tissue. Receptors originate from a woman aged 35 to 49 with non-small cell lung cancer.

A note on this clonotype: Without the conserved terminal phenylalanine or tryptophan, this CDR3 likely stems from a read error. The rearrangement uses TRBV12-3 or TRBV12-4 and TRBJ1-1, with 8 bases identical to TRBD1. CDR3 length: 15 amino acids. With V trimmed by 8 bases and J by 4 bases, 12 bases remained unmatched. CDR3 in DNA: TGTGCCAGCGGTGTCCAGGGGGCTGGAGTCACTGAAGCTTTCCTT. Translation: CASGVQGAGVTEAFL.

Of note for this clonotype: The junction does not match germline at one end; this may be a read error. V is TRBV4-2 and J is TRBJ2-2, with a tentative D call TRBD2 (5 bases). From germline, CDR1 is LGHNA and CDR2 YNFKEQ. The CDR3 is 16 amino acids. CDR3 coding DNA: TGTGCTAGCAGCCAAATGAGAGGGTCGGGCACCGGGGAGCTGTTATTT. Its protein product is CASSQMRGSGTGELLF.

About this clonotype: With a much larger clone just one base away, this may be a read error. The chain links TRBV6-6 to TRBJ1-6; 8 nucleotides align to TRBD1. V was clipped by 6 bases and J by 7 bases; unmatched bases: 8. The germline V gene has CDR1 MNHNY and CDR2 SVGAGI (reference sequence). The CDR3 spans 15 residues. This CDR3 reads CASRSQGAVNSPLHF. As DNA, the CDR3 is TGTGCCAGCAGATCCCAGGGGGCTGTGAATTCACCCCTCCACTTT.

Judged by abundance, this clonotype is medium-sized (0.01 to 0.1%). The V call is TRBV11-3, the J call TRBJ2-1; D perhaps matches TRBD2 (7 bases). The CDR3 covers 14 residues. Germline V CDR1 and CDR2: SGHNT, YENEEA. V dropped 6 bases and J dropped 4 bases, with 13 bases sitting between them. The CDR3 spells CASSWGGLYNEQFF. The DNA for the CDR3 is TGTGCCAGCAGTTGGGGGGGCCTATACAATGAGCAGTTCTTC.

A word on this clonotype: Germline is not matched at one junction end, which may reflect a read error. The V and J genes are TRBV11-3 and TRBJ2-5, with 9 nucleotides matching TRBD2. The CDR3 has 16 amino acids. CDR1 is SGHNT and CDR2 is YENEEA in the germline V gene. This CDR3 reads CASYLRASGTQETQYF. CDR3 DNA: TGTGCCAGCTACCTGAGGGCTAGCGGGACACAAGAGACTCAGTACTTC.

To note about this clonotype: As the CDR3 is not closed by the conserved phenylalanine or tryptophan, this likely results from a read error. The rearrangement links TRBV11-2 to TRBJ2-5; D tentatively reads TRBD1 or TRBD2 (5 bases each). The CDR3 runs to 16 residues. V was trimmed by 5 bases and J by 2 bases, leaving 18 bases between them. Germline lookup yields CDR1 SGHAT and CDR2 FQNNGV. The CDR3 is CASSPLRGAAQETQYI. For the CDR3, the DNA is TGTGCCAGCAGCCCTCTGAGGGGAGCCGCACAAGAGACCCAGTACATC.

Only a few counts were recorded for this clonotype. A read error may produce the germline difference seen at one junction end. The rearrangement joins TRBV4-1 to TRBJ2-1; 13 positions match TRBD2. The CDR3 is 19 amino acids. Germline V gene lookup returns CDR1 MGHRA and CDR2 YSYEKL. The CDR3 protein is CASSHPGLAGSPLRNERFF. The DNA for the CDR3 is TGCGCCAGCAGCCATCCGGGACTAGCGGGGAGCCCTCTGCGGAATGAGCGGTTCTTC.

This clonotype was observed at least ten times. The V and J genes are TRBV20-1 and TRBJ2-3; unclear D gene. Germline CDR1 is DFQATT and CDR2 is SNEGSKA (reference sequence). The CDR3 contains 11 residues. DNA for the CDR3: TGCAGCGTGGCTACGACAGATACGCAGTATTTT. Protein: CSVATTDTQYF.

Many counts were recorded for this clonotype. This chain uses TRBV5-6 with TRBJ1-2; D remains unclear. From germline, CDR1 is SGHDT and CDR2 YYEEEE. The CDR3 has 14 residues. V dropped 0 bases and J dropped 6 bases, with 12 bases sitting between them. In DNA, the CDR3 is TGTGCCAGCAGCTTGGCGGTGGGCGGGGATGGCTACACCTTC. It encodes CASSLAVGGDGYTF.

This clonotype appeared many times. V and J are TRBV6-5 and TRBJ2-1, with 10 nucleotides matching TRBD2. CDR3 size: 13 residues. Germline CDR1 and CDR2: MNHEY and SVGAGI. J lost 11 bases, V lost 2 bases, and 3 bases had no gene match. CDR3 sequence reads: CASSYEREGKQFF. Here the CDR3 DNA reads TGTGCCAGCAGTTACGAGCGGGAGGGTAAGCAGTTCTTC.

CDR3 bases: TGTGCCAGGGGTAACAGGGGACCTAACTATGGCTACACCTTC. Residues: CARGNRGPNYGYTF. The chain uses TRBV12-3 or TRBV12-4 and TRBJ1-2; 7 nucleotides line up with TRBD1. The CDR3 contains 14 residues. J gave up 0 bases and V 9 bases, and 7 bases lay outside the gene matches.

The rearrangement uses TRBV7-8 and TRBJ2-4; possibly TRBD1 for D (5 bases). CDR1 SGHVS and CDR2 FQNEAQ come from the germline V gene. The CDR3 runs 14 residues. CDR3 DNA: TGTGACAGGAGCCCGACAGTAGCCAAAAACATTCAGTACTTC. Its translation: CDRSPTVAKNIQYF.

This clonotype has a handful of counts. This chain uses TRBV11-2 with TRBJ2-6; D unclear. With 7 bases removed from V and 7 bases from J, the gap between germline ends came to 20 bases. The CDR3 totals 16 residues. From germline, CDR1 is SGHAT and CDR2 FQNNGV. CDR3 DNA: TGTGCCAGCAACTGGTCAGACCTCTCCGGAGCCAACGTCCTGACTTTC. Translation gives CASNWSDLSGANVLTF.

This clonotype was detected many times. The rearrangement joins TRBV25-1 to TRBJ1-1, with D perhaps matching TRBD1 (6 bases). The V end lost 6 bases, the J end lost 2 bases, and 10 bases lay between the germline ends. The germline CDR1 and CDR2 sequences are MGHDK and SYGVNS. CDR3 length: 13 amino acids. CDR3 residues: CASRSRGNTEAFF. The CDR3 DNA follows: TGTGCCAGCAGGAGCAGGGGCAACACTGAAGCTTTCTTT.

This clonotype was seen ten or more times. V gene TRBV30 combines with J gene TRBJ1-6; the D gene is possibly TRBD1 (5 bases). The length of the CDR3 is 14 residues. V dropped 3 bases and J dropped 7 bases, with 13 bases sitting between them. Germline lookup yields CDR1 GTSNPN and CDR2 SVGIG (reference sequence). CDR3 loop: CAWSRGRENSPLHF. The CDR3, as DNA: TGTGCCTGGAGCCGGGGCAGGGAGAATTCACCCCTCCACTTT.

This clonotype was recorded at least ten times. The rearrangement links TRBV6-5 to TRBJ2-1; 13 positions agree with TRBD2. V dropped 8 bases and J dropped 9; count of bases not matched to a gene: 7. This CDR3 region has 14 residues. The germline CDR1 and CDR2 sequences are MNHEY and SVGAGI. As DNA, the CDR3 is TGTGCCAGCCGATGGACTAGCGGGGGCCGTGAGCAGTTCTTC. As protein: CASRWTSGGREQFF.

This clonotype was seen at least ten times. The chain has TRBV6-5 and TRBJ1-1; D is ambiguous. The CDR3 has 13 amino acids. V was shortened by 2 bases and J by 10 bases, with 14 bases between the two germline ends. Germline V gene lookup returns CDR1 MNHEY and CDR2 SVGAGI. This CDR3 is CASSYGFRGLAFF. The DNA of the CDR3 is TGTGCCAGCAGTTACGGATTTCGGGGTTTAGCTTTCTTT.

This clonotype appeared a few times. A much more abundant neighbour one base away suggests this may be a read error. The chain has TRBV29-1 and TRBJ2-7; maybe TRBD2 (6 bases). Germline CDR1 is SQVTM and CDR2 is ANQGSEA. V was clipped by 5 bases and J by 2 bases, with 13 bases between them. This CDR3 region has 13 residues. The CDR3 DNA follows: TGCAGCGTTCTTATCGGGGGTGCCTACGAGCAGTACTTC. It specifies CSVLIGGAYEQYF.

About this clonotype: This sequence may be a read error, since a much larger clone differs from it by one base. The gene calls are TRBV30 and TRBJ2-3; D is uncertain. The CDR3 runs 13 residues. Germline V lookup: CDR1 GTSNPN, CDR2 SVGIG (reference sequence). The CDR3 reads CGWSLGWSDTQYF. The DNA of the CDR3 is TGTGGCTGGTCCCTTGGATGGTCAGATACGCAGTATTTT. Variable domain in full (rest from reference TRBV30 and TRBJ2-3): SQTIHQWPATLVQPVGSPLSLECTVEGTSNPNLYWYRQAAGRGLQLLFYSVGIGQISSEVPQNLSASRPQDRQFILSSKKLLLSDSGFYLCGWSLGWSDTQYFGPGTRLTVL.

The J gene is TRBJ1-6, the V gene TRBV19, with D hard to call. Germline CDR1 is LNHDA and CDR2 is SQIVND (reference sequence). With 3 bases removed from V and 7 bases from J, the gap between germline ends came to 7 bases. The CDR3 is 13 amino acids. The CDR3 is CASSIWENSPLHF. The DNA for the CDR3 is TGTGCCAGTAGTATCTGGGAAAATTCACCCCTCCACTTT.

Judged by abundance, this clonotype is medium-sized. The rearrangement joins TRBV6-1 to TRBJ2-3, with a weak D call TRBD2 (6 bases). From germline, CDR1 is MNHNS and CDR2 SASEGT. V gave up 1 base and J gave up 2 bases, with 13 bases separating them. The CDR3 contains 16 residues. The chain's CDR3 is CASSEDPGGTTDTQYF. The CDR3 DNA follows: TGTGCCAGCAGTGAAGACCCCGGAGGGACCACAGATACGCAGTATTTT.

This clonotype was seen a single time. The rearrangement links TRBV29-1 to TRBJ2-7; 9 bases line up with TRBD1. V gave up 4 bases and J gave up 4 bases; unmatched junction bases: 5. The germline CDR1 and CDR2 sequences are SQVTM and ANQGSEA. The length of the CDR3 is 13 residues. CDR3 loop: CSVVGQGCYEQYF. The CDR3 DNA reads TGCAGCGTTGTCGGACAGGGGTGTTACGAGCAGTACTTC.

This clonotype was counted many times. The chain couples TRBV7-9 to TRBJ1-6; D gene uncertain. The CDR3 consists of 15 residues. Germline lookup yields CDR1 SEHNR and CDR2 FQNEAQ (reference sequence). Trimming removed 2 bases from V and 7 bases from J, with 12 bases in between. The CDR3 loop is CASSLRSLGNSPLHF. The CDR3 DNA follows: TGTGCCAGCAGCTTAAGGAGTCTGGGAAATTCACCCCTCCACTTT.

As for this clonotype: The junction differs from germline at one of its ends, possibly a read error. CDR3 nucleotides: TGCGCCAGCAGGGTCGTTGGGATCAATGAGCAGTTCTTC. Protein product: CASRVVGINEQFF. This sequence joins TRBV28 and TRBJ2-1, with D perhaps TRBD1 (5 bases). This CDR3 has 13 residues. CDR1 is MDHEN, CDR2 SYDVKM, per germline.

This clonotype has more than one count but fewer than ten. A much larger clone sits a single nucleotide away, making a read error possible. The CDR3 carries no conserved terminal phenylalanine or tryptophan, so it likely arises from a read error. The chain uses TRBV4-1 and TRBJ1-5; the D is unclear. Deletions cut 1 base from V and 2 bases from J, with 9 bases between. The CDR3 has 15 amino acids. Per germline, CDR1 MGHRA and CDR2 YSYEKL. CDR3 sequence (DNA): TGCGCCAGCAGCCAAGGGGGAAACGGCAATCAGCCCCAGCATTTA. It is translated as CASSQGGNGNQPQHL.

Remarks on this clonotype: One junction end does not reproduce the germline sequence, and a read error may be involved. The rearrangement joins TRBV30 to TRBJ2-1, with D perhaps TRBD2 (5 bases). Germline-derived CDR1 and CDR2 are GTSNPN and SVGIG (reference sequence). The CDR3 is 14 residues long. The CDR3 DNA reads TGTGCCTGGAGTCTGCTAGCAGACCACAATAAGCAGTTCTTC. It translates to CAWSLLADHNKQFF. Looking up the rest from reference TRBV30 and TRBJ2-1 gives the full variable domain: SQTIHQWPATLVQPVGSPLSLECTVEGTSNPNLYWYRQAAGRGLQLLFYSVGIGQISSEVPQNLSASRPQDRQFILSSKKLLLSDSGFYLCAWSLLADHNKQFFGPGTRLTVL.

In the case of this clonotype: Just one base apart from a much larger clone, this may be a read error. This chain joins TRBV19 and TRBJ2-4; D gene unclear. The CDR3 is 14 residues long. Germline assignment: CDR1 LNHDA and CDR2 SQIVND (reference sequence). Trimming cost V 0 bases and J 9 bases, with 12 bases left between them. Here the CDR3 DNA reads TGTGCCAGTAGTATAGATCTATCCAAAGGCATTCAGTACTTC. Protein: CASSIDLSKGIQYF.

A few counts support this clonotype. The chain has TRBV11-3 and TRBJ2-1; 10 bases are shared with TRBD1. In germline, CDR1 is SGHNT, CDR2 YENEEA. Unmatched junction bases numbered 14, after V lost 9 bases and J lost 12 bases. The CDR3 extends over 14 amino acids. The CDR3 reads CASSPGQGTDGQFF. The CDR3 nucleotides read TGTGCCAGTTCCCCGGGACAGGGGACGGACGGGCAGTTCTTC.

Remarks on this clonotype: Possible read error: a much larger clone is one base away. The CDR3 reads CASAPWTSGYNEQFF. The DNA of the CDR3 is TGTGCCAGCGCCCCCTGGACTAGCGGTTACAATGAGCAGTTCTTC. V gene TRBV5-6 combines with J gene TRBJ2-1; 10 positions match TRBD2. This CDR3 is 15 amino acids long. Per the germline V gene, CDR1 is SGHDT and CDR2 is YYEEEE. The V and J ends lost 7 bases and 4 bases, in that order; junction bases with no gene match: 8.

The chain links TRBV29-1 to TRBJ2-7; D is possibly TRBD1 (7 bases). Germline CDR1 is SQVTM and CDR2 is ANQGSEA. V was trimmed by 6 bases and J by 6 bases, leaving 24 bases between them. The CDR3 covers 15 residues. CDR3 protein: CSVTSGGRSNREQYF. Written as DNA, the CDR3 is TGCAGCGTGACATCAGGGGGGCGATCAAACCGCGAGCAGTACTTC.

This clonotype was seen ten or more times. The DNA of the CDR3 is TGTGCCAGCAGTTTTAAGTCGGGGGTCGGGGCCAAAAACATTCAGTACTTC. Its translation: CASSFKSGVGAKNIQYF. The rearrangement uses TRBV12-3 or TRBV12-4 and TRBJ2-4; a weak D match, TRBD2 (6 bases). This CDR3 has 17 residues. V was cut by 3 bases and J by 1 base, with 16 bases left in between.

This clonotype showed up just a few times. The chain recombines TRBV19 with TRBJ1-2; unclear D gene. V was cut by 5 bases and J by 8 bases, with 21 bases left in between. The CDR3 runs 15 residues. The germline V gene has CDR1 LNHDA and CDR2 SQIVND (reference sequence). This chain's CDR3 is CASSPPWREQGGYTF. The CDR3 DNA reads TGTGCCAGTAGTCCCCCCTGGCGGGAACAAGGCGGCTACACCTTC.